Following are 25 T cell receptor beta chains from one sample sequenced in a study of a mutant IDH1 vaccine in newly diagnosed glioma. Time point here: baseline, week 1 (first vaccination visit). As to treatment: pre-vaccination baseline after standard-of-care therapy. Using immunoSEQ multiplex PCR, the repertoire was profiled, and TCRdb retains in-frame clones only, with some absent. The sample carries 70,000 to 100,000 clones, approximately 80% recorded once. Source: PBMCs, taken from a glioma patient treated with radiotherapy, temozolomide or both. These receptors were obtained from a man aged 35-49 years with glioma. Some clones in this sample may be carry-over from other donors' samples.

CDR3 in amino acids: CASSVSGGSGNTIYF. Written as DNA, the CDR3 is TGTGCCAGCAGTGTGTCGGGGGGCTCTGGAAACACCATATATTTT. The rearrangement joins TRBV27 to TRBJ1-3; D might be TRBD1 (5 bases). Per the germline V gene, CDR1 is MNHEY and CDR2 is SMNVEV (reference sequence). CDR3 size: 15 residues. V lost 5 bases and J 0 bases, leaving 11 bases between the germline ends.

The CDR3 loop is CSVEGGGSTDTQYF. The CDR3 DNA reads as TGCAGCGTTGAGGGGGGTGGGAGCACAGATACGCAGTATTTT. The chain links TRBV29-1 to TRBJ2-3; D is perhaps TRBD2 (6 bases). CDR1 is SQVTM and CDR2 is ANQGSEA in the germline V gene. Trimming cost V 3 bases and J 0 bases, with 10 bases left between them. The CDR3 has 14 amino acids.

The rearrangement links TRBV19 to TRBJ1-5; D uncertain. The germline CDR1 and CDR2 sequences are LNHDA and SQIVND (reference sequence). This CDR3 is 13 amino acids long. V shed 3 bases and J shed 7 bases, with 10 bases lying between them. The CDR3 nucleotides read TGTGCCAGTAGTATGTGGGTCGGACAGCCCCAGCATTTT. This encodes CASSMWVGQPQHF. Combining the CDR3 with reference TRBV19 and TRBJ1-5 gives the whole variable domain DGGITQSPKYLFRKEGQNVTLSCEQNLNHDAMYWYRQDPGQGLRLIYYSQIVNDFQKGDIAEGYSVSREKKESFPLTVTSAQKNPTAFYLCASSMWVGQPQHFGDGTRLSIL.

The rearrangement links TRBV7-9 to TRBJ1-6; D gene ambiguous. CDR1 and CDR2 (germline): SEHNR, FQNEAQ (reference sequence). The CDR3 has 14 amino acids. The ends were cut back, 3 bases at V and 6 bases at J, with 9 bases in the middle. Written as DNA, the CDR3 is TGTGCCAGCAGCTTTTCGGATCCTAATTCACCCCTCCACTTT. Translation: CASSFSDPNSPLHF. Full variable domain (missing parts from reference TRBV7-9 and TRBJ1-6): DTGVSQNPRHKITKRGQNVTFRCDPISEHNRLYWYRQTLGQGPEFLTYFQNEAQLEKSRLLSDRFSAERPKGSFSTLEIQRTEQGDSAMYLCASSFSDPNSPLHFGNGTRLTVT.

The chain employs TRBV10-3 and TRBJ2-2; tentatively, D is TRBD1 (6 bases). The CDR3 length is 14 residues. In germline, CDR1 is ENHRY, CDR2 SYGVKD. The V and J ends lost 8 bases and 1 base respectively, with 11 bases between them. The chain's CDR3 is CAIPRQENTGELFF. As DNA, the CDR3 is TGTGCCATCCCGAGACAGGAGAACACCGGGGAGCTGTTTTTT.

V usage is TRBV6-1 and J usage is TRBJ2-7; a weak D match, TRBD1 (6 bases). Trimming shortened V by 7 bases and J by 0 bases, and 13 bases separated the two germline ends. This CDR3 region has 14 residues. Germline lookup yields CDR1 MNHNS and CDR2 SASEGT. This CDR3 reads CASTQGLSSYEQYF. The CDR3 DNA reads TGTGCCAGCACTCAGGGGCTTAGCTCCTACGAGCAGTACTTC.

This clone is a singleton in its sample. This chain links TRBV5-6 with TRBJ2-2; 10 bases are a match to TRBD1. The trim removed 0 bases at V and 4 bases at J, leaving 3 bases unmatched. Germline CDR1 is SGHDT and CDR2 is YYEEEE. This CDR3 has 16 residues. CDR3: CASSLAWTGGTGELFF. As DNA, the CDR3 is TGTGCCAGCAGCTTGGCATGGACAGGGGGCACCGGGGAGCTGTTTTTT.

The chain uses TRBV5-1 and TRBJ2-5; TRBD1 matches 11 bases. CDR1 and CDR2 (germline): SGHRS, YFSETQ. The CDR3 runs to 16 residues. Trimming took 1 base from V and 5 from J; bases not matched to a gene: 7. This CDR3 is CASSLLGQGVRETQYF. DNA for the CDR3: TGCGCCAGCAGCTTGTTGGGACAGGGGGTTAGGGAGACCCAGTACTTC.

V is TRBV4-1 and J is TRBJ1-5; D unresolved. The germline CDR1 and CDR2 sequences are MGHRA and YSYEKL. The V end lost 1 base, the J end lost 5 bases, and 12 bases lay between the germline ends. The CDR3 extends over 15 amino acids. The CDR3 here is CASSQGVRADQPQHF. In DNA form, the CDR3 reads TGCGCCAGCAGCCAAGGAGTACGGGCTGATCAGCCCCAGCATTTT.

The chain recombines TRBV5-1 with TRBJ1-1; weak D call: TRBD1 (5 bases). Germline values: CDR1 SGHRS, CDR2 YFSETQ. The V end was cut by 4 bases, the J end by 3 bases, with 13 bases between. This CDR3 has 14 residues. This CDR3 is CASSRQGSHTEAFF. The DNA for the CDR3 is TGCGCCAGCAGCCGTCAGGGTTCACACACTGAAGCTTTCTTT.

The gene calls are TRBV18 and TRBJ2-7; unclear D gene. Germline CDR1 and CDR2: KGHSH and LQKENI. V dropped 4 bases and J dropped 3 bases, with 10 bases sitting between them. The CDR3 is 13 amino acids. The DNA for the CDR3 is TGTGCCAGCTCACGAAGAAGTGGCTACGAGCAGTACTTC. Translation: CASSRRSGYEQYF.

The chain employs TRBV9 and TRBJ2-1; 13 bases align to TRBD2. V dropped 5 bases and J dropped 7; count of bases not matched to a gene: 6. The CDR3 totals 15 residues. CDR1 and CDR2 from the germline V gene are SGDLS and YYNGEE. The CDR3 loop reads CASSRLAGGRNEQFF. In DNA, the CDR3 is TGTGCCAGCAGTCGACTAGCGGGGGGTAGGAATGAGCAGTTCTTC.

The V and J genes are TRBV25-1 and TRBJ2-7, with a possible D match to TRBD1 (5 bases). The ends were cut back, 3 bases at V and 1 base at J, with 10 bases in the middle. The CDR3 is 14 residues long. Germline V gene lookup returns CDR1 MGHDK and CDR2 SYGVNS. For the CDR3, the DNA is TGTGCCAGCAGTGAGACCCAGGGTTCCTACGAGCAGTACTTC. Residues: CASSETQGSYEQYF.

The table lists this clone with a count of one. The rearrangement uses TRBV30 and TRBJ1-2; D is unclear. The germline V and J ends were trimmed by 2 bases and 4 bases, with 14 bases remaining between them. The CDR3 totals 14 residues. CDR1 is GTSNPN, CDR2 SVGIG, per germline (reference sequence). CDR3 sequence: CAWSWAGNLYGYTF. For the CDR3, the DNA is TGTGCCTGGAGTTGGGCGGGCAACCTCTATGGCTACACCTTC.

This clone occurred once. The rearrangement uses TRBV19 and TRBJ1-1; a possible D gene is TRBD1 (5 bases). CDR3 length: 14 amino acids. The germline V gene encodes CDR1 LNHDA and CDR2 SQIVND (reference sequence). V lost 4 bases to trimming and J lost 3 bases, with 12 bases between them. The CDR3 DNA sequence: TGTGCCAGTAGTACGGACATGGGCTACACTGAAGCTTTCTTT. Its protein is CASSTDMGYTEAFF.

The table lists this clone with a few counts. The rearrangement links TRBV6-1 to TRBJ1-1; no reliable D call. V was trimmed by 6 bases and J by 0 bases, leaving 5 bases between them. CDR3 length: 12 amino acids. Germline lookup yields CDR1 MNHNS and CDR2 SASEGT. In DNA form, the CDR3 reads TGTGCCAGCAGAACAGTGAACACTGAAGCTTTCTTT. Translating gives CASRTVNTEAFF.

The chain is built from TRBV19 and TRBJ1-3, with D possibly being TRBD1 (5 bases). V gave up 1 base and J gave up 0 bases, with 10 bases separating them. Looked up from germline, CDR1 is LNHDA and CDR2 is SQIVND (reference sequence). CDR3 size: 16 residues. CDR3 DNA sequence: TGTGCCAGTAGTATAGGCCGAGGGGCCTCTGGAAACACCATATATTTT. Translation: CASSIGRGASGNTIYF. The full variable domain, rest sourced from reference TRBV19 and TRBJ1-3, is DGGITQSPKYLFRKEGQNVTLSCEQNLNHDAMYWYRQDPGQGLRLIYYSQIVNDFQKGDIAEGYSVSREKKESFPLTVTSAQKNPTAFYLCASSIGRGASGNTIYFGEGSWLTVV.

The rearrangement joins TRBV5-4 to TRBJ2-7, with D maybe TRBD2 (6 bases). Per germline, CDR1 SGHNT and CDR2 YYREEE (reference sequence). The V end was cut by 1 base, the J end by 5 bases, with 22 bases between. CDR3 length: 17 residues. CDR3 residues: CASSLLSGWTNGNEQYF. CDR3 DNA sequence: TGTGCCAGCAGCTTGTTGAGCGGATGGACTAACGGGAACGAGCAGTACTTC.

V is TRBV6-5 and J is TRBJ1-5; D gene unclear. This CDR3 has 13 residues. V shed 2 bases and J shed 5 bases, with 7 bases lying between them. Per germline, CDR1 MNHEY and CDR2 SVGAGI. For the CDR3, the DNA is TGTGCCAGCAGTTACGACACTTATCAGCCCCAGCATTTT. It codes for CASSYDTYQPQHF.

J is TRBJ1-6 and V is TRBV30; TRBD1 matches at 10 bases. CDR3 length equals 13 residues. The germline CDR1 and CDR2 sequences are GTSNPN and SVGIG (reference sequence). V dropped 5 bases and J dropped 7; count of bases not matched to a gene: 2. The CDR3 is CAWGGQGNSPLHF. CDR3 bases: TGTGCCTGGGGGGGACAGGGGAATTCACCCCTCCACTTT.

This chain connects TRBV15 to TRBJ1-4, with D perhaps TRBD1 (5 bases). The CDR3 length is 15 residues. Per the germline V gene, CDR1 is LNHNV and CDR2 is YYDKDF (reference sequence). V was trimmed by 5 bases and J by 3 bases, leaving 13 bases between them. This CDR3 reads CATSPNGHPNEKLFF. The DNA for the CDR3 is TGTGCCACCAGCCCGAACGGACACCCTAATGAAAAACTGTTTTTT.

CDR3 DNA: TGTGCCAGCAGTGAATTGGGGGGGCGTATCCACGAGCAGTACTTC. Translating it yields CASSELGGRIHEQYF. This chain uses TRBV25-1 with TRBJ2-7, with D perhaps TRBD2 (7 bases). The length of the CDR3 is 15 residues. V lost 1 base and J 5 bases, leaving 15 bases between the germline ends. Germline CDR1 MGHDK, CDR2 SYGVNS.

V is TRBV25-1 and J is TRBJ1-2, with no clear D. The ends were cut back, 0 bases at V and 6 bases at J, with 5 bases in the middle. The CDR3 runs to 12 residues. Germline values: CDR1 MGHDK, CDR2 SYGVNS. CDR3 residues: CASSEYRDGYTF. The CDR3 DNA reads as TGTGCCAGCAGTGAATATCGGGATGGCTACACCTTC.

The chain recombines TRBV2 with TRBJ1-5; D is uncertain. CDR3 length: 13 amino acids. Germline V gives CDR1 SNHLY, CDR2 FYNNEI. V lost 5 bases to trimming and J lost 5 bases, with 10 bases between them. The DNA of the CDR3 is TGTGCCAGCAGTCGGCAGAGCTATCAGCCCCAGCATTTT. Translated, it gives CASSRQSYQPQHF.

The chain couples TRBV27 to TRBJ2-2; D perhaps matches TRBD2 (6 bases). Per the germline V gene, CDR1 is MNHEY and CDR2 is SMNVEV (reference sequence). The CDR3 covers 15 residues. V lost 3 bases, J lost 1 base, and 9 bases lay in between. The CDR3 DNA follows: TGTGCCAGCAGTTTTTGGCGGGGGAACACCGGGGAGCTGTTTTTT. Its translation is CASSFWRGNTGELFF.